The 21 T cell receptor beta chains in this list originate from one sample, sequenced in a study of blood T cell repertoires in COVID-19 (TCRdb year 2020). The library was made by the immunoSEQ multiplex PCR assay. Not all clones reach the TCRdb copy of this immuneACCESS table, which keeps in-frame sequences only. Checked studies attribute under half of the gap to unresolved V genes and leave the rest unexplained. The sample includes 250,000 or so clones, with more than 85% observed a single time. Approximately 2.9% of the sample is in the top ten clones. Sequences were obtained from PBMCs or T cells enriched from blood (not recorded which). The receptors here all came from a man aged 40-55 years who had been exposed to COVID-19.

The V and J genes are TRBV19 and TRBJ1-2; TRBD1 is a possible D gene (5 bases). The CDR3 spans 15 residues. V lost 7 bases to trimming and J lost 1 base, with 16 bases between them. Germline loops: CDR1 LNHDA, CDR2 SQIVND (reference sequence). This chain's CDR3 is CASKRLGRDNYGYTF. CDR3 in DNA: TGTGCCAGTAAGAGACTCGGCAGGGATAACTATGGCTACACCTTC.

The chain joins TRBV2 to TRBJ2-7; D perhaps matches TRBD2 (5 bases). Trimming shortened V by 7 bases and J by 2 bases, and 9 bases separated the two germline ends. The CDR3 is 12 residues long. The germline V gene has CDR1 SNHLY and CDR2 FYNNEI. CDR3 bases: TGTGCCAGCAAAGAGGGCCCCTACGAGCAGTACTTC. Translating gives CASKEGPYEQYF.

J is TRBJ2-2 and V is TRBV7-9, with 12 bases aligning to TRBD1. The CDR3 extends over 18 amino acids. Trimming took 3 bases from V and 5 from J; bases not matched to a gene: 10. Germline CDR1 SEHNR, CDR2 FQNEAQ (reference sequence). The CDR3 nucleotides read TGTGCCAGCAGCTTGTCGGGACAGGGGGCCAAGAGAACCGGGGAGCTGTTTTTT. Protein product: CASSLSGQGAKRTGELFF.

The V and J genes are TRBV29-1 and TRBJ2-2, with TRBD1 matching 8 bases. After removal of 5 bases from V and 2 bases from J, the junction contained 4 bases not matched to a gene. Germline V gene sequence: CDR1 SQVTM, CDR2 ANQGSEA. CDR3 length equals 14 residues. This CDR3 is CSVYGQGNTGELFF. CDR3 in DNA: TGCAGCGTTTATGGACAGGGAAACACCGGGGAGCTGTTTTTT.

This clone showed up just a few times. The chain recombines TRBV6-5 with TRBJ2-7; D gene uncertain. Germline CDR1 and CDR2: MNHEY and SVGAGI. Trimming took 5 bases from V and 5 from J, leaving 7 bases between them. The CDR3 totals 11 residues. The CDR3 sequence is CASSQSHEQYF. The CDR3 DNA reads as TGTGCCAGCAGTCAAAGCCACGAGCAGTACTTC.

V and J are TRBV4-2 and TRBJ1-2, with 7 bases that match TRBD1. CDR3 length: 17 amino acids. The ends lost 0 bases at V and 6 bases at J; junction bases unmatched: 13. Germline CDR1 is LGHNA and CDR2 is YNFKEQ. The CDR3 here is CASSQEFRQGEVNGYTF. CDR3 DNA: TGTGCCAGCAGCCAAGAATTTCGACAGGGAGAAGTCAATGGCTACACCTTC.

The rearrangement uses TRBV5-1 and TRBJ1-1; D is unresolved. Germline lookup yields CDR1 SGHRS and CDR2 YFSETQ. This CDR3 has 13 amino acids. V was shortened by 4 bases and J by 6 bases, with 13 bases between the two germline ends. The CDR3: CASSTLSGAEAFF. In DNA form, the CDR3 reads TGCGCCAGCAGCACACTGTCAGGCGCTGAAGCTTTCTTT.

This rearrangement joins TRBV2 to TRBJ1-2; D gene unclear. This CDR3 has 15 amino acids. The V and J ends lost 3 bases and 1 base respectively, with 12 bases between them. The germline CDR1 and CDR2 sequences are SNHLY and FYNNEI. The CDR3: CASSELQRINYGYTF. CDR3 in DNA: TGTGCCAGCAGTGAGTTACAGAGAATTAACTATGGCTACACCTTC.

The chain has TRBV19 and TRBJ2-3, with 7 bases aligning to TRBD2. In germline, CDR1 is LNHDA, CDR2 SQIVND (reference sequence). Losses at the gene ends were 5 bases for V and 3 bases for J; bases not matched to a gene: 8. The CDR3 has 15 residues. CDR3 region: CASSPTSVMTDTQYF. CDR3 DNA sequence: TGTGCCAGTAGTCCCACTAGCGTCATGACAGATACGCAGTATTTT.

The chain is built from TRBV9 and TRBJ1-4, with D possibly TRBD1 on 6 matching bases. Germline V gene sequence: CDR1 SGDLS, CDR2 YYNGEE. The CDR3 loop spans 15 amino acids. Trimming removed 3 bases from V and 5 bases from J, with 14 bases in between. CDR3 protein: CASSAWDTINEKLFF. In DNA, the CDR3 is TGTGCCAGCAGCGCCTGGGACACAATCAATGAAAAACTGTTTTTT.

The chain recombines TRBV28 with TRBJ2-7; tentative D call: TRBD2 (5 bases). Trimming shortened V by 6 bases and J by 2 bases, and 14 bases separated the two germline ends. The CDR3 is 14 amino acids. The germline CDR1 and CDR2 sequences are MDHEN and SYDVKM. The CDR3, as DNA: TGTGCCAGCAGCCTTAAAACCGGGGCCTACGAGCAGTACTTC. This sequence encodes CASSLKTGAYEQYF. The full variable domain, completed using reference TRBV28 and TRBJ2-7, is DVKVTQSSRYLVKRTGEKVFLECVQDMDHENMFWYRQDPGLGLRLIYFSYDVKMKEKGDIPEGYSVSREKKERFSLILESASTNQTSMYLCASSLKTGAYEQYFGPGTRLTVT.

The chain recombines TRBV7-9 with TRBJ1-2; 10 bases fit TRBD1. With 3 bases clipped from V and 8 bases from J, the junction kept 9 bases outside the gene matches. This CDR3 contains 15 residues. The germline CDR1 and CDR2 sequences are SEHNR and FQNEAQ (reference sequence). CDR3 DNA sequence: TGTGCCAGCAGCTTGACCGGGACAGGGGTTCAAGGCTACACCTTC. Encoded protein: CASSLTGTGVQGYTF. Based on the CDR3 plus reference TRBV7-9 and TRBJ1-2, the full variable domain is DTGVSQNPRHKITKRGQNVTFRCDPISEHNRLYWYRQTLGQGPEFLTYFQNEAQLEKSRLLSDRFSAERPKGSFSTLEIQRTEQGDSAMYLCASSLTGTGVQGYTFGSGTRLTVV.

The CDR3 nucleotides read TGTGCCATCAGTGGTACTAGCGGGAATGACTACAATGAGCAGTTCTTC. Translation: CAISGTSGNDYNEQFF. The rearrangement links TRBV10-3 to TRBJ2-1, with 10 positions matching TRBD2. The junction had 6 bases not matched to a gene; V was cut back by 4 bases and J by 3 bases. The CDR3 spans 16 residues. The germline V gene encodes CDR1 ENHRY and CDR2 SYGVKD.

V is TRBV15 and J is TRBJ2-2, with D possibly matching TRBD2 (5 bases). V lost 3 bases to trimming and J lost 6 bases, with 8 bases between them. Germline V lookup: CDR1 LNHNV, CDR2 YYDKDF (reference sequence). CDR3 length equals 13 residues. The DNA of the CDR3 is TGTGCCACCAGCAGCGCGAGGGCCGGGGAGCTGTTTTTT. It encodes CATSSARAGELFF.

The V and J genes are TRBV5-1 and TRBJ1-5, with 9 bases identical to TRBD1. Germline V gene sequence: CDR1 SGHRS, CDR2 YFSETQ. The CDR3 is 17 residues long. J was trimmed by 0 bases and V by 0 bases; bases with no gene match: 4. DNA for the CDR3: TGCGCCAGCAGCTTGGAGGACAGGGGTTTTAGCAATCAGCCCCAGCATTTT. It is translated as CASSLEDRGFSNQPQHF.

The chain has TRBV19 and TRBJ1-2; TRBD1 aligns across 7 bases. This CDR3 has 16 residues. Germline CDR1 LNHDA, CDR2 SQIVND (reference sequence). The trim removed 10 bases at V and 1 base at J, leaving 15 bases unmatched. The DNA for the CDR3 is TGTGCCACATACGGACAGGAGAGCCTCTTTAACTATGGCTACACCTTC. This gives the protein CATYGQESLFNYGYTF.

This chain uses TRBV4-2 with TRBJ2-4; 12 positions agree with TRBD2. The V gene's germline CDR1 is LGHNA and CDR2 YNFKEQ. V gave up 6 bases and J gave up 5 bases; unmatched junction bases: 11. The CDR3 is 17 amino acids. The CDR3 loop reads CASRSTSGRNRENIQYF. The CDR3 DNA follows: TGTGCCAGCAGATCGACTAGCGGGAGAAATCGGGAAAACATTCAGTACTTC.

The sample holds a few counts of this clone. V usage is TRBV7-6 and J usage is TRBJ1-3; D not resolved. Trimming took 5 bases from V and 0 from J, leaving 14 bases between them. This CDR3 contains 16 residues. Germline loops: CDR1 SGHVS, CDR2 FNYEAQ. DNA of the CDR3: TGTGCCAGCAGCCCTACCGAGGGCAACTCTGGAAACACCATATATTTT. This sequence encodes CASSPTEGNSGNTIYF.

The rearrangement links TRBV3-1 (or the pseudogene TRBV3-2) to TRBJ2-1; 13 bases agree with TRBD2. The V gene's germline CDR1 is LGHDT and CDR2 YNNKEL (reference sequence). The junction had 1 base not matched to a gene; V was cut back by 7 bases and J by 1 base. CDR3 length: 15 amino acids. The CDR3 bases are TGTGCCAGCATGACTAGCGGGAGGTCCTACAATGAGCAGTTCTTC. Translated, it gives CASMTSGRSYNEQFF.

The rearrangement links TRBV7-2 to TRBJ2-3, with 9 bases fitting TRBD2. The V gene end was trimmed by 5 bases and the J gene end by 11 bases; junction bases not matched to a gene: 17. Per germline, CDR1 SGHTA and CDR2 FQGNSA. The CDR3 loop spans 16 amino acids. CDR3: CASSPRAGGWNPWQYF. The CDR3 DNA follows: TGTGCCAGCAGCCCTCGAGCGGGAGGCTGGAACCCATGGCAGTATTTT.

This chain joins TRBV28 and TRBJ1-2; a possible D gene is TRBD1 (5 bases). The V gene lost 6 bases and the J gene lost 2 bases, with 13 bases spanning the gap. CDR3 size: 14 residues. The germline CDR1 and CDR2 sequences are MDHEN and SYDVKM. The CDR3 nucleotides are TGTGCCAGCAGCCCGATTGACAGAAACTATGGCTACACCTTC. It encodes CASSPIDRNYGYTF.